Each of the 21 T cell receptor beta chains below was sequenced from the same sample in a study of cytomegalovirus exposure and HLA in healthy donors. Repertoires were generated with immunoSEQ multiplex PCR, while TCRdb's copy carries only in-frame clones and drops some. The table has 200,000 to 250,000 clones, approximately 88% seen once. The sequenced sample consisted of PBMCs. Source of these receptors: a woman under 40 in good health and CMV-seropositive.

A few counts support this clone. The CDR3 DNA reads TGTGCCTGGGGGACAGGGGAGGCGGATACGCAGTATTTT. Its protein is CAWGTGEADTQYF. The gene calls are TRBV30 and TRBJ2-3; 10 bases fit TRBD1. The CDR3 covers 13 residues. The V segment lost 5 bases and the J segment 6 bases; nucleotides outside the gene matches: 5. CDR1 and CDR2 (germline): GTSNPN, SVGIG (reference sequence).

V and J are TRBV25-1 and TRBJ1-1; D is uncertain. Trimming took 3 bases from V and 6 from J, leaving 11 bases between them. The CDR3 sequence is 13 residues long. Germline V gene sequence: CDR1 MGHDK, CDR2 SYGVNS. CDR3 sequence (DNA): TGTGCCAGCAGTGATCGTGGGATCGCTGAAGCTTTCTTT. Its translation: CASSDRGIAEAFF.

The J gene is TRBJ2-1, the V gene TRBV5-4; 8 nucleotides align to TRBD2. V shed 6 bases, J shed 5 bases, and the junction held 16 bases outside the gene matches. The CDR3 spans 17 residues. Germline V gene lookup returns CDR1 SGHNT and CDR2 YYREEE (reference sequence). The CDR3 bases are TGTGCCAGCACCTACATAGCGGGATCCATCACCAACAATGAGCAGTTCTTC. Translating it yields CASTYIAGSITNNEQFF.

The DNA of the CDR3 is TGTGCCTCGGGGGTCGGAAAGCACGAGCAGTACTTC. This gives the protein CASGVGKHEQYF. This chain joins TRBV28 and TRBJ2-7; tentative D call: TRBD2 (6 bases). Trimming pared 11 bases from V and 5 bases from J, leaving 16 bases between. The CDR3 loop spans 12 amino acids. Germline values: CDR1 MDHEN, CDR2 SYDVKM.

The chain combines TRBV6-1 with TRBJ2-1, with TRBD1 matching 10 bases. Germline loops: CDR1 MNHNS, CDR2 SASEGT. The V and J ends lost 7 bases and 14 bases, in that order; junction bases with no gene match: 17. CDR3 length: 15 amino acids. For the CDR3, the DNA is TGTGCCAGCACCAGCCGGGACAGGGGTCTGTACGGGGAGTTCTTC. Translated, it gives CASTSRDRGLYGEFF.

The V gene is TRBV27, the J gene TRBJ2-1; the D call may be TRBD1 or TRBD2 (6 bases each). V lost 8 bases to trimming and J lost 13 bases, with 24 bases between them. The CDR3 has 14 residues. CDR1 and CDR2 from the germline V gene are MNHEY and SMNVEV (reference sequence). This CDR3 reads CASQPTAGHLSQFF. The DNA for the CDR3 is TGTGCCAGCCAGCCAACGGCGGGACACCTGAGCCAGTTCTTC.

The chain couples TRBV4-2 to TRBJ2-4; 7 bases align to TRBD1. The germline V gene encodes CDR1 LGHNA and CDR2 YNFKEQ. This CDR3 has 17 residues. V lost 1 base to trimming and J lost 6 bases; unmatched junction nucleotides: 12. CDR3 bases: TGTGCCAGCAGCCAAGGACAGGGAGACGGTTTTGGAAACATTCAGTACTTC. Translating it yields CASSQGQGDGFGNIQYF.

This rearrangement joins TRBV2 to TRBJ1-4, with a tentative D call TRBD1 (5 bases). Germline CDR1 SNHLY, CDR2 FYNNEI. V lost 2 bases, J lost 5 bases, and 12 bases lay in between. The CDR3 has 15 amino acids. The CDR3 is CASSEWGEPNEKLFF. The CDR3, as DNA: TGTGCCAGCAGTGAATGGGGGGAACCGAATGAAAAACTGTTTTTT. Using reference TRBV2 and TRBJ1-4 for the parts outside the CDR3, the full variable domain is EPEVTQTPSHQVTQMGQEVILRCVPISNHLYFYWYRQILGQKVEFLVSFYNNEISEKSEIFDDQFSVERPDGSNFTLKIRSTKLEDSAMYFCASSEWGEPNEKLFFGSGTQLSVL.

The chain combines TRBV9 with TRBJ2-7; TRBD2 matches at 8 bases. J gave up 3 bases and V 0 bases, and 5 bases lay outside the gene matches. The germline gives CDR1 SGDLS, CDR2 YYNGEE. The CDR3 has 15 amino acids. The CDR3 DNA reads TGTGCCAGCAGCGTAGAGGATAGCGGGAACTACGAGCAGTACTTC. This gives the protein CASSVEDSGNYEQYF.

The chain has TRBV4-1 and TRBJ1-3; maybe TRBD1 (5 bases). The CDR3 sequence is 16 residues long. The ends were cut back, 3 bases at V and 3 bases at J, with 15 bases in the middle. CDR1 is MGHRA, CDR2 YSYEKL, per germline. The CDR3 DNA reads as TGCGCCAGCAGCCAGGAAACGGGGGGGGTTGGAAACACCATATATTTT. It translates to CASSQETGGVGNTIYF.

The rearrangement joins TRBV2 to TRBJ1-5; D gene ambiguous. The CDR3 has 12 amino acids. Germline assignment: CDR1 SNHLY and CDR2 FYNNEI. With 1 base removed from V and 7 bases from J, the gap between germline ends came to 5 bases. The CDR3: CASSEVRQPQHF. The CDR3 region has the DNA TGTGCCAGCAGTGAAGTTCGGCAGCCCCAGCATTTT.

The chain employs TRBV6-1 and TRBJ2-5, with D maybe TRBD2 (5 bases). This CDR3 has 15 amino acids. From germline, CDR1 is MNHNS and CDR2 SASEGT. Trimming cost V 1 base and J 5 bases, with 14 bases left between them. The CDR3 sequence is CASSEVGRAWETQYF. DNA for the CDR3: TGTGCCAGCAGTGAAGTTGGGCGGGCCTGGGAGACCCAGTACTTC.

This clone appeared once. The J gene is TRBJ2-3, the V gene TRBV27; weak D call: TRBD1 (5 bases). Between the trimmed V and J ends, which lost 8 bases and 2 bases, there was a span of 20 bases. This CDR3 is 16 amino acids long. Germline V gene sequence: CDR1 MNHEY, CDR2 SMNVEV (reference sequence). The DNA of the CDR3 is TGTGCCAGCTCACTGGGGCTAGAGGAACCCACAGATACGCAGTATTTT. This gives the protein CASSLGLEEPTDTQYF.

The CDR3, as DNA: TGTGCCAGCAGCATAAGTGCTAGGAGCTCCTACGAGCAGTACTTC. The encoded protein is CASSISARSSYEQYF. The chain joins TRBV6-1 to TRBJ2-7; D gene uncertain. The CDR3 covers 15 residues. CDR1 and CDR2 from the germline V gene are MNHNS and SASEGT. V lost 6 bases and J 0 bases, leaving 15 bases between the germline ends.

This sequence joins TRBV6-1 and TRBJ1-2, with 8 nucleotides matching TRBD1. There are 13 residues in the CDR3. Germline assignment: CDR1 MNHNS and CDR2 SASEGT. The trim removed 5 bases at V and 8 bases at J, leaving 7 bases unmatched. The CDR3 region is CASSTRRGLGYTF. The CDR3 bases are TGTGCCAGCAGTACGCGCAGGGGGCTCGGCTACACCTTC.

V gene TRBV7-3 combines with J gene TRBJ1-1, with a weak D call TRBD1 (5 bases). Germline CDR1 is SGHTA and CDR2 is FQGTGA. The V and J ends lost 7 bases and 0 bases respectively, with 6 bases between them. CDR3 length: 12 residues. The CDR3 here is CASKQVNTEAFF. Written as DNA, the CDR3 is TGTGCCAGCAAACAGGTGAACACTGAAGCTTTCTTT. The variable domain in full, completed from reference TRBV7-3 and TRBJ1-1, reads GAGVSQTPSNKVTEKGKYVELRCDPISGHTALYWYRQSLGQGPEFLIYFQGTGAADDSGLPNDRFFAVRPEGSVSTLKIQRTERGDSAVYLCASKQVNTEAFFGQGTRLTVV.

The V gene is TRBV5-1, the J gene TRBJ2-2; D is unresolved. CDR3 length equals 14 residues. In germline, CDR1 is SGHRS, CDR2 YFSETQ. Trimming took off 7 bases at V and 7 bases at J, with 17 bases between the two ends. CDR3 residues: CASSFLGSHGELFF. The CDR3 nucleotides read TGCGCCAGCTCTTTTCTGGGAAGTCACGGGGAGCTGTTTTTT.

V and J are TRBV7-9 and TRBJ2-7; D is unresolved. The germline V gene has CDR1 SEHNR and CDR2 FQNEAQ (reference sequence). This CDR3 region has 12 residues. V was clipped by 1 base and J by 3 bases, with 4 bases between them. CDR3 residues: CASSLGDYEQYF. The CDR3 coding sequence is TGTGCCAGCAGCTTAGGGGACTACGAGCAGTACTTC.

The V and J genes are TRBV27 and TRBJ1-4; 7 bases fit TRBD1. This CDR3 has 18 amino acids. Germline V gene lookup returns CDR1 MNHEY and CDR2 SMNVEV (reference sequence). After removal of 6 bases from V and 5 bases from J, the junction contained 18 bases not matched to a gene. Written as DNA, the CDR3 is TGTGCCAGCAGCTCTCCCACACAACAGGGGAGGAGGAATGAAAAACTGTTTTTT. Its protein product is CASSSPTQQGRRNEKLFF.

The chain combines TRBV27 with TRBJ1-5, with 7 nucleotides matching TRBD1. Germline trimming cut 6 bases from V and 9 bases from J; bases unmatched to any gene: 11. The CDR3 runs to 14 residues. Per the germline V gene, CDR1 is MNHEY and CDR2 is SMNVEV (reference sequence). The CDR3 DNA reads TGTGCCAGCAGCCCAACAGGGGAAGCTAGGCCCCAGCATTTT. It translates to CASSPTGEARPQHF.

This chain uses TRBV27 with TRBJ2-4; perhaps TRBD1 as D (5 bases). V was pared by 10 bases and J by 2 bases, with 18 bases between. The CDR3 totals 15 residues. Germline-derived CDR1 and CDR2 are MNHEY and SMNVEV (reference sequence). CDR3 sequence: CATSLGVSPKNIQYF. In DNA, the CDR3 is TGTGCCACCAGCTTAGGGGTTTCCCCCAAAAACATTCAGTACTTC.